The 12 T cell receptor beta chains below were found in one sample sequenced in a study of blood T cell repertoires in COVID-19. The table came from immunoSEQ multiplex PCR; TCRdb's copy has only in-frame clones and leaves some out. Of about 180,000 clones detected, more than 85% appear once; the ten largest clones hold roughly 1.2%. The sample comprised PBMCs or T cells enriched from blood (not recorded which). The receptors originated from a human donor with acute COVID-19. The donor label of this sample is uncertain.

CDR3 in amino acids: CASSLRYNEKLFF. For the CDR3, the DNA is TGTGCCAGCAGTTTACGTTATAATGAAAAACTGTTTTTT. The chain is built from TRBV12-3 or TRBV12-4 and TRBJ1-4; D gene uncertain. This CDR3 is 13 amino acids long. V lost 2 bases, J lost 4 bases, and 5 bases lay in between.

CDR3 nucleotides: TGCGCCAGCAGCTTTTCCCGCTCGCAGGGGGCAGGAACTGAAGCTTTCTTT. Translating it yields CASSFSRSQGAGTEAFF. The rearrangement uses TRBV5-1 and TRBJ1-1; 8 bases align to TRBD1. In germline, CDR1 is SGHRS, CDR2 YFSETQ. The CDR3 covers 17 residues. V shed 2 bases, J shed 5 bases, and the junction held 14 bases outside the gene matches.

The V gene is TRBV28, the J gene TRBJ2-7; D gene uncertain. This CDR3 spans 14 amino acids. Germline lookup yields CDR1 MDHEN and CDR2 SYDVKM. With 10 bases removed from V and 2 bases from J, the gap between germline ends came to 18 bases. The CDR3 sequence is CATRPYSATYEQYF. In DNA, the CDR3 is TGTGCCACCAGACCCTACAGTGCCACCTACGAGCAGTACTTC.

V gene TRBV12-3 or TRBV12-4 combines with J gene TRBJ2-1, with a weak D call TRBD2 (7 bases). The germline V and J ends were trimmed by 1 base and 14 bases, with 15 bases remaining between them. CDR3 size: 13 residues. This CDR3 reads CASSLELRGAKFF. The CDR3 nucleotides read TGTGCCAGCAGTTTAGAACTTCGGGGGGCAAAGTTCTTC.

The chain employs TRBV6-2 or TRBV6-3 and TRBJ1-2; no firm D call. Germline V gene lookup returns CDR1 MNHEY and CDR2 SVGEGT. Trimming shortened V by 0 bases and J by 7 bases, and 12 bases separated the two germline ends. This CDR3 comprises 14 residues. The DNA for the CDR3 is TGTGCCAGCAGTTACTCGATCGGGGAGGCTGGCTACACCTTC. It is translated as CASSYSIGEAGYTF.

The chain has TRBV6-5 and TRBJ2-3, with TRBD2 matching over 9 bases. This CDR3 spans 14 amino acids. With V trimmed by 8 bases and J by 0 bases, 3 bases remained unmatched. Germline V gene data show CDR1 as MNHEY and CDR2 as SVGAGI. The CDR3 region has the DNA TGTGCCAGCGGGCTAGCGGGGAGCACAGATACGCAGTATTTT. It specifies CASGLAGSTDTQYF.

The V and J genes are TRBV10-3 and TRBJ2-5; D may be TRBD2 (7 bases). V lost 10 bases and J 4 bases, leaving 16 bases between the germline ends. The CDR3 sequence is 13 residues long. Germline CDR1 is ENHRY and CDR2 is SYGVKD. The CDR3 nucleotides read TGTGCCACCACCCCTAGGGGGGGAGAGACCCAGTACTTC. Translation gives CATTPRGGETQYF.

The V and J genes are TRBV11-1 and TRBJ1-1; the D is unclear. Trimming pared 0 bases from V and 2 bases from J, leaving 4 bases between. The germline CDR1 and CDR2 sequences are SGHAT and FQDESV (reference sequence). CDR3 size: 13 residues. The CDR3 bases are TGTGCCAGCAGCTTAGCCCTCAACACTGAAGCTTTCTTT. Protein product: CASSLALNTEAFF.

This chain uses TRBV2 with TRBJ2-7, with D possibly being TRBD1 (6 bases). Germline CDR1 and CDR2: SNHLY and FYNNEI. V was clipped by 6 bases and J by 6 bases, with 12 bases between them. The CDR3 runs to 12 residues. This CDR3 is CASREQGSEQYF. DNA for the CDR3: TGTGCCAGCAGAGAACAGGGAAGCGAGCAGTACTTC.

The chain employs TRBV7-9 and TRBJ1-2; TRBD1 might be the D (5 bases). V lost 5 bases to trimming and J lost 8 bases, with 18 bases between them. Germline loops: CDR1 SEHNR, CDR2 FQNEAQ (reference sequence). The CDR3 has 14 residues. The CDR3 region is CASSLPGRDKGYTF. The CDR3 DNA follows: TGTGCCAGCAGCCTCCCGGGCAGGGATAAGGGCTACACCTTC. Complete variable domain (other parts from reference TRBV7-9 and TRBJ1-2): DTGVSQNPRHKITKRGQNVTFRCDPISEHNRLYWYRQTLGQGPEFLTYFQNEAQLEKSRLLSDRFSAERPKGSFSTLEIQRTEQGDSAMYLCASSLPGRDKGYTFGSGTRLTVV.

A few counts support this clone. This chain links TRBV7-7 with TRBJ2-1, with 9 bases that match TRBD2. Trimming at V came to 1 base and at J to 7 bases, leaving 8 bases not matched to a gene. The CDR3 loop spans 16 amino acids. Germline CDR1 reads SSHAT; CDR2 reads FNYEAQ (reference sequence). The CDR3 region is CASSLGGRTSVNEQFF. In DNA, the CDR3 is TGTGCCAGCAGCTTAGGGGGGAGGACTAGCGTTAATGAGCAGTTCTTC.

This rearrangement joins TRBV6-6 to TRBJ2-5; TRBD1 matches 8 bases. The CDR3 is made up of 12 amino acids. Germline trimming cut 6 bases from V and 4 bases from J; bases unmatched to any gene: 1. Germline V gene data show CDR1 as MNHNY and CDR2 as SVGAGI (reference sequence). This CDR3 reads CASSGQGETQYF. As DNA, the CDR3 is TGTGCCAGCAGCGGACAGGGAGAGACCCAGTACTTC.